This T cell receptor (beta chain) was observed in a study of circulating CD8 cells and anti-PD-1 response in melanoma. By share, this clonotype ranks as large. From live CD3+CD8+TCRalphabeta+ cells, four PD-1 and/or TIGIT subsets were sorted. V shed 2 bases and J 3 bases; nucleotides not matched to a gene: 4. This CDR3 is built from 14 residues. In germline, CDR1 is MNHNY, CDR2 SVGAGI (reference sequence). The QIAseq Immune Repertoire TCR panel built the libraries from roughly 15 ng of total RNA. MiXCR, run by TCRdb on the reads, gives a single entry per CDR3 protein. The repertoire holds about 160 distinct CDR3 sequences, with more than 9% as singletons.

The J gene is TRBJ2-7, the V gene TRBV6-6, with TRBD2 matching 7 bases. The specimen comprised CD8+ T cells from PBMCs, sampled at baseline or after one month of anti-PD-1 therapy (not recorded which). The TCR was taken from a human donor with melanoma. CDR3 protein: CASSYGSSGYEQYF. Written as DNA, the CDR3 is TGTGCCAGCAGTTACGGTTCTAGCGGCTACGAGCAGTACTTC.